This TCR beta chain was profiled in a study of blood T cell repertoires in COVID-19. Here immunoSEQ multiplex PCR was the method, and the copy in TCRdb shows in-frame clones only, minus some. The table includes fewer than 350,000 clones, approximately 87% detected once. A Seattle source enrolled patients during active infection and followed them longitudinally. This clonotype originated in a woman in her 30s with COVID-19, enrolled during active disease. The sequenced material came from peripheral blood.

The CDR3 is CASSLGSGYEQYF. DNA for the CDR3: TGTGCCAGCAGTTTAGGAAGCGGCTACGAGCAGTACTTC. The J gene is TRBJ2-7, the V gene TRBV27; possibly TRBD2 for D (5 bases). Germline V lookup: CDR1 MNHEY, CDR2 SMNVEV (reference sequence). V was cut by 2 bases and J by 3 bases, with 8 bases left in between. The CDR3 sequence is 13 residues long.